These 3 T cell receptor beta chains share one sample of origin, sequenced in a study of T cells in Graves' hyperthyroidism and ophthalmopathy. Amplification yielded TCR beta CDR3 regions, with RNA transcripts as the source. HTBI primers drove first-round RT-PCR of the TCR CDR3. TCRdb re-called the multiplex PCR reads with MiXCR, one entry per CDR3 protein. The sample has 550,000 to 700,000 distinct CDR3 sequences, around 45% seen once. Sequencing was carried out using peripheral blood or thyroid tissue (not recorded which). The receptor source for this set is an adult woman with Graves' disease, either hyperthyroidism or ophthalmopathy (not recorded which).

This clonotype was found once. The chain employs TRBV20-1 and TRBJ2-1, with D unclear. Trimming removed 1 base at V and 4 bases at J, with 2 bases between. Germline lookup yields CDR1 DFQATT and CDR2 SNEGSKA (reference sequence). This CDR3 contains 11 residues. The CDR3 nucleotides read TGCAGTGCTAGAGCGTACAATGAGCAGTTCTTC. Translation gives CSARAYNEQFF.

This clonotype was seen at least ten times. The chain joins TRBV12-3 or TRBV12-4 to TRBJ2-7; 7 bases agree with TRBD1. The trim removed 5 bases at V and 3 bases at J, leaving 7 bases unmatched. The CDR3 covers 14 residues. Written as DNA, the CDR3 is TGTGCCAGCAGTCCACAGACAGGGCTCTACGAGCAGTACTTC. It specifies CASSPQTGLYEQYF.

This clonotype was detected only a few times. The chain links TRBV20-1 to TRBJ1-1; no reliable D call. Germline V gene lookup returns CDR1 DFQATT and CDR2 SNEGSKA (reference sequence). The CDR3 covers 14 residues. Trimming pared 4 bases from V and 2 bases from J, leaving 14 bases between. The CDR3 loop is CSAIPRRANTEAFF. The CDR3 DNA reads TGCAGTGCTATTCCCCGCAGAGCTAACACTGAAGCTTTCTTT.